The 11 T cell receptor beta chains below were found in one sample sequenced in a study of graft-versus-host responses after intestinal transplantation. Which antigens these TCRs recognize remains unknown. TCRdb's copy holds only in-frame clones and misses some; the assay was immunoSEQ multiplex PCR. The table includes approximately 82,000 clones, 91% detected once. The input for sequencing was unstimulated CD4+ T cells sorted from spleen or lymph node cells, taken before intestinal transplant. The receptors here all came from a human donor who received an intestinal transplant.

This clone was counted only a few times. This rearrangement joins TRBV21-1 to TRBJ1-1; TRBD1 is taken as the D call from the table, unchecked against the DNA. TRBV21-1 is reported as a pseudogene. The CDR3 spans 14 residues. CDR3 amino acids: CASSWIGQGFEAFF. The CDR3 region has the DNA TGTGCCAGCAGCTGGATCGGACAGGGGTTTGAAGCTTTCTTT.

The chain is built from TRBV7-6 and TRBJ1-5; 9 positions agree with TRBD1. Per germline, CDR1 SGHVS and CDR2 FNYEAQ. The CDR3 has 15 residues. Germline trimming cut 5 bases from V and 7 bases from J; bases unmatched to any gene: 9. This chain's CDR3 is CASSRGQGIGQPQHF. In DNA form, the CDR3 reads TGTGCCAGCAGCAGGGGACAGGGCATCGGGCAGCCCCAGCATTTT.

The chain employs TRBV4-3 and TRBJ1-5; tentatively, D is TRBD1 (6 bases). There are 15 residues in the CDR3. Germline loops: CDR1 LGHNA, CDR2 YSLEER. The V end lost 0 bases, the J end lost 4 bases, and 10 bases lay between the germline ends. In nucleotides, the CDR3 is TGCGCCAGCAGCCAAGATTTGGGGGCGAATCAGCCCCAGCATTTT. Protein: CASSQDLGANQPQHF.

The chain carries TRBV7-8 and TRBJ1-2, with D hard to call. The CDR3 runs 13 residues. Germline CDR1 and CDR2: SGHVS and FQNEAQ. The germline V and J ends were trimmed by 3 bases and 0 bases, with 5 bases remaining between them. In nucleotides, the CDR3 is TGTGCCAGCAGCTTTACAGCTAACTATGGCTACACCTTC. It is translated as CASSFTANYGYTF.

Regarding this clone: Other DNA sequences in the sample encode the same CDR3. This rearrangement joins TRBV2 to TRBJ1-1; D remains unclear. Germline assignment: CDR1 SNHLY and CDR2 FYNNEI. Trimming left V 4 bases short and J 0 bases short, with 6 bases between. CDR3 length: 13 amino acids. CDR3 in amino acids: CASSVGLNTEAFF. The CDR3 DNA is TGTGCCAGCAGTGTCGGTCTGAACACTGAAGCTTTCTTT.

The rearrangement joins TRBV6-5 to TRBJ1-2, with 9 nucleotides matching TRBD1. J gave up 7 bases and V 6 bases, and 6 bases lay outside the gene matches. CDR1 MNHEY and CDR2 SVGAGI come from the germline V gene. This CDR3 is 13 amino acids long. The CDR3 nucleotides read TGTGCCAGCAGCCTGACAGGGGGAGTTGGCTACACCTTC. The encoded protein is CASSLTGGVGYTF.

The rearrangement uses TRBV5-1 and TRBJ1-1; D gene uncertain. The V and J ends lost 4 bases and 7 bases respectively, with 17 bases between them. Germline loops: CDR1 SGHRS, CDR2 YFSETQ. This CDR3 has 14 residues. In DNA, the CDR3 is TGCGCCAGCAGCCCCACAGCCCCTCCTTTTGAAGCTTTCTTT. Its translation: CASSPTAPPFEAFF. The full variable domain, completed using reference TRBV5-1 and TRBJ1-1, is KAGVTQTPRYLIKTRGQQVTLSCSPISGHRSVSWYQQTPGQGLQFLFEYFSETQRNKGNFPGRFSGRQFSNSRSEMNVSTLELGDSALYLCASSPTAPPFEAFFGQGTRLTVV.

This sequence joins TRBV30 and TRBJ1-2; a possible D gene is TRBD1 (6 bases). Germline CDR1 is GTSNPN and CDR2 is SVGIG (reference sequence). CDR3 size: 14 residues. Between the trimmed V and J ends, which lost 3 bases and 5 bases, there was a span of 16 bases. In DNA, the CDR3 is TGTGCCTGGAGAGGGTGGGGGCAAGGGTATGGCTACACCTTC. It translates to CAWRGWGQGYGYTF.

The V gene is TRBV29-1, the J gene TRBJ2-1, with 11 bases aligning to TRBD1. The CDR3 is 14 residues long. Unmatched junction bases numbered 1, after V lost 2 bases and J lost 4 bases. Germline CDR1 is SQVTM and CDR2 is ANQGSEA. This CDR3 is CSVERDRGYNEQFF. CDR3 coding DNA: TGCAGCGTTGAAAGGGACAGGGGGTACAATGAGCAGTTCTTC.

The V call is TRBV30, the J call TRBJ1-1, with D possibly being TRBD1 (6 bases). The CDR3 has 14 residues. Trimming left V 3 bases short and J 5 bases short, with 16 bases between. The germline V gene encodes CDR1 GTSNPN and CDR2 SVGIG (reference sequence). This CDR3 reads CAWRGGGPGTEAFF. In DNA form, the CDR3 reads TGTGCCTGGAGAGGCGGGGGGCCTGGGACTGAAGCTTTCTTT. Using reference TRBV30 and TRBJ1-1 for the parts outside the CDR3, the full variable domain is SQTIHQWPATLVQPVGSPLSLECTVEGTSNPNLYWYRQAAGRGLQLLFYSVGIGQISSEVPQNLSASRPQDRQFILSSKKLLLSDSGFYLCAWRGGGPGTEAFFGQGTRLTVV.

The gene calls are TRBV30 and TRBJ2-7; 9 positions match TRBD1. The germline V gene encodes CDR1 GTSNPN and CDR2 SVGIG (reference sequence). The V gene end was trimmed by 4 bases and the J gene end by 4 bases; junction bases not matched to a gene: 11. The CDR3 has 15 amino acids. CDR3 coding DNA: TGTGCCTGGACTATTCGCGGGACAGGGCCTTACGAGCAGTACTTC. Residues: CAWTIRGTGPYEQYF.